This T cell receptor beta chain was profiled in a study of T-cell memory formation after mild COVID-19. Study information: Clusters of TCRs were largely donor specific.

General study results and limits: Contracting CD4+ clones were located mainly in CM and EM, and CD8+ clones in EMRA. Later expanders leaned toward CD4+, whereas clones contracting from day 15 to 85 were balanced CD4/CD8.

Trimming removed 8 bases from V and 3 bases from J, with 14 bases in between. The CDR3 sequence is 14 residues long. TCRdb fed the 5' RACE reads into MiXCR, producing one record per CDR3 protein. This table holds roughly 600,000 distinct CDR3 sequences, about a sixth found once. This clonotype was seen ten or more times. The antigen is not known. This TCR was sampled from an adult woman who had mild COVID-19 (a few samples of this study predate the infection). Cell type and time point are not known. The sequenced sample consisted of PBMCs or a T cell subset sorted from them (not recorded which). The V call is TRBV12-3 or TRBV12-4, the J call TRBJ2-4; D unresolved. The CDR3 DNA reads TGTGCCAGCTCCGCCGGAGTAGTCAAAAACATTCAGTACTTC. Residues: CASSAGVVKNIQYF.